This T cell receptor (beta chain) is drawn from a study of post-analysis software for immune sequencing data (dated by TCRdb to the mid-2010s). Concerning the study at large: Disease courses on record covered relapsing-remitting, secondary progressive and progressive-relapsing multiple sclerosis, though some patients had no subtype annotation. The patient repertoires were set against eleven to twelve previously published healthy control repertoires from donors whose ages ranged from roughly 6 to 25 years. A subset of samples was prepared in parallel using single-end sample barcoding, then pooled and co-amplified after Illumina adapter ligation. The investigation overall reported the following: The control group was slightly older than the multiple sclerosis patient group. Significantly higher frequencies in patients than in controls were found for about five TRBV segments, including TRBV5-6, TRBV5-1 and TRBV20-1. When samples were clustered directly using the F measure, samples prepared in the same batch co-clustered strongly, which prompted a batch-effect correction. Normalized Chao1 diversity was significantly lower in multiple sclerosis patients than controls, suggesting substantial peripheral T-cell clonal expansion.

The method behind the library was PCR. Sequenced using an Illumina HiSeq 2500. To reduce PCR and sequencing biases, unique molecular identifiers were built into the TCR beta cDNA libraries. Per 1 to 10 million input T cells, approximately 500,000 cDNA molecules were obtained, such that each molecule approximated one T cell. The patient libraries were prepared and sequenced using the same protocol as the earlier healthy control dataset. Within a given batch, samples were prepared together, multiplexed and sequenced on the same HiSeq lane. On the authors' methods: Raw barcoded reads were processed with MIGEC, discarding single-read molecular identifier groups before consensus assembly and CDR3 extraction. Clonotype tables were post-analysed with VDJtools, and diversity was normalized by down-sampling all datasets to the smallest sample size. In repertoire overlap clustering, CDR3 amino acid sequences, but not nucleotide sequences, were matched to correct batch-related cross-sample contamination. The public reads were reprocessed in TCRdb via fastp at Q25 and MiXCR, keeping in-frame beta chains. CDR3 protein duplicates are merged, each entry listing the most common genes and DNA. In this record, the V and J calls reflect TCRdb's handling and not the investigators' own analysis. The sample records hundreds of thousands of distinct CDR3 sequences, roughly three fifths of which are singletons. Clones ranked in the top ten supply 11% of the sample.

To demonstrate the VDJtools post-analysis software, the study profiled TCR beta repertoires from the peripheral blood of around 13 young patients with multiple sclerosis. The patients with multiple sclerosis were children and adolescents between about 6 and 17 years of age. As for this clonotype: The antigen it binds to is not known. At one end, the junction sequence differs from germline, possibly due to a read error.

The germline V gene (reference sequence) specifies DFQATT as CDR1 and SNEGSKA as CDR2. Spanning cysteine to phenylalanine, the CDR3 consists of 13 amino acids. Only the CDR3 DNA is retained, 39 bases long and in frame from the first base. Specimen: blood. The chain is encoded by TRBV20-1 joined to TRBJ2-3; 8 bases in the junction line up with TRBD2. This clonotype was sampled from a girl aged 2 to 10 with multiple sclerosis. The DNA sequence is given as TGCGGTGCAACTCGACTAGCGATCGATACGCAGTATTTT. The translation is CGATRLAIDTQYF.